This TCR beta chain originates from a study of T cell repertoires in cytomegalovirus infection. Study background: Public TCR beta signatures marked donors with CMV infection and the matching HLA. General observations from the study: HLA-C-restricted CMV-specific TCR beta clonotypes prevailed in the ex vivo response. Of the TCR beta families, the public ones yielded a cumulative frequency that identified carriers of CMV plus the relevant HLA.

TCRdb fed the reads into MiXCR, producing one record per CDR3 protein. The sample has 150,000 to 200,000 distinct CDR3 sequences, over 25% seen once. Trimming stripped 2 bases from V and 7 bases from J, with 14 bases between. The germline V gene has CDR1 SEHNR and CDR2 FQNEAQ (reference sequence). The CDR3 runs to 15 residues. Regarding this clonotype: Its antigen is not known.

The rearrangement links TRBV7-9 to TRBJ2-2; possibly TRBD1 or TRBD2 for D (5 bases each). The specimen was PBMCs. The origin of this receptor is a human donor in good health (CMV status not recorded). Some clones in this sample may be carry-over from other donors' samples. The CDR3 bases are TGTGCCAGCAGCTTACTACGAGGGGTGAGCGGGGAGCTGTTTTTT. Translated: CASSLLRGVSGELFF.